One sample yielded the 14 T cell receptor beta chains listed below, sequenced in a study of spatial heterogeneity in lung cancer. Notes on the study in general: In tumors, expanded intratumoral alpha and beta TCR counts tracked mutation counts.

Time point described: sample taken at primary tumor resection. TCRdb re-called the 5' RACE reads through MiXCR, storing one row per CDR3 protein. The table includes 13,000 or so distinct CDR3 sequences, over 3% detected once. These receptors are not linked to any known antigen. Sequenced here: lung tumor tissue, sampled at surgery. The receptor set was obtained from a male donor with early-stage non-small cell lung cancer.

This clonotype was picked up many times. This chain uses TRBV20-1 with TRBJ2-3; D possibly corresponds to TRBD2 (5 bases). CDR3 size: 14 residues. Trimming removed 3 bases from V and 0 bases from J, with 10 bases in between. CDR1 DFQATT and CDR2 SNEGSKA come from the germline V gene (reference sequence). The CDR3 nucleotides are TGCAGTGCTAGTTACGAGGGTAGCACAGATACGCAGTATTTT. Translated, it gives CSASYEGSTDTQYF.

This clonotype was counted many times. This sequence joins TRBV18 and TRBJ2-5; D possibly uses TRBD1 or TRBD2 (5 bases each). The V gene lost 3 bases and the J gene lost 4 bases, with 9 bases spanning the gap. CDR3 length: 13 residues. Germline lookup yields CDR1 KGHSH and CDR2 LQKENI. The CDR3 DNA reads TGTGCCAGCTCACCCCGGGGCCGAGAGACCCAGTACTTC. It codes for CASSPRGRETQYF.

This clonotype was counted many times. The V gene is TRBV19, the J gene TRBJ2-2; D perhaps matches TRBD1 (8 bases). V was pared by 5 bases and J by 7 bases, with 14 bases between. Germline CDR1 LNHDA, CDR2 SQIVND (reference sequence). The CDR3 has 14 amino acids. CDR3 DNA: TGTGCCAGTAGTGCGGACAGGGAGGGCGGGGAGCTGTTTTTT. Its translation: CASSADREGGELFF.

The table lists this clonotype with many counts. The rearrangement joins TRBV5-5 to TRBJ1-5, with 9 bases aligning to TRBD1. The CDR3 has 16 residues. V lost 1 base, J lost 2 bases, and 4 bases stayed unmatched. CDR1 SGHKS and CDR2 YYEKEE come from the germline V gene (reference sequence). The CDR3 DNA is TGTGCCAGCAGCTTGACAGGGGGCCTTGGCAATCAGCCCCAGCATTTT. Translated: CASSLTGGLGNQPQHF.

This clonotype was counted many times. The chain links TRBV11-2 to TRBJ2-2; a possible D gene is TRBD1 (6 bases). The CDR3 consists of 18 residues. V lost 0 bases and J lost 2, with 16 bases in between. Germline V gives CDR1 SGHAT, CDR2 FQNNGV. The CDR3 loop reads CASSLDPYRDYNTGELFF. The CDR3 bases are TGTGCCAGCAGCTTAGATCCCTACAGGGATTATAACACCGGGGAGCTGTTTTTT. Full variable domain (rest looked up from reference TRBV11-2 and TRBJ2-2): EAGVAQSPRYKIIEKRQSVAFWCNPISGHATLYWYQQILGQGPKLLIQFQNNGVVDDSQLPKDRFSAERLKGVDSTLKIQPAKLEDSAVYLCASSLDPYRDYNTGELFFGEGSRLTVL.

This clonotype was counted only a few times. The rearrangement uses TRBV9 and TRBJ1-1; D unresolved. The CDR3 is 14 amino acids. The germline CDR1 and CDR2 sequences are SGDLS and YYNGEE. The V end was cut by 6 bases, the J end by 6 bases, with 18 bases between. Written as DNA, the CDR3 is TGTGCCAGCAAGCGTGGGATGGTGGGCGCTGAAGCTTTCTTT. Amino acids: CASKRGMVGAEAFF.

This clonotype was recorded at least ten times. The J gene is TRBJ2-5, the V gene TRBV20-1; TRBD2 might be the D (5 bases). V was shortened by 5 bases and J by 1 base, with 17 bases between the two germline ends. The CDR3 consists of 15 residues. Looked up from germline, CDR1 is DFQATT and CDR2 is SNEGSKA (reference sequence). CDR3: CSAQQAEQIQETQYF. CDR3 bases: TGCAGTGCTCAACAAGCGGAGCAAATCCAAGAGACCCAGTACTTC.

This clonotype was detected ten times or more. The chain combines TRBV11-2 with TRBJ2-2; 7 bases line up with TRBD2. Trimming at V came to 5 bases and at J to 2 bases, leaving 5 bases not matched to a gene. This CDR3 is 15 amino acids long. Germline V gives CDR1 SGHAT, CDR2 FQNNGV. CDR3 nucleotide sequence: TGTGCCAGCAGCCCCAGCGGGGTTAACACCGGGGAGCTGTTTTTT. Protein product: CASSPSGVNTGELFF.

This clonotype was picked up many times. V gene TRBV20-1 combines with J gene TRBJ1-1, with 8 bases fitting TRBD1. In germline, CDR1 is DFQATT, CDR2 SNEGSKA (reference sequence). The CDR3 consists of 13 residues. Trimming took 4 bases from V and 4 from J; bases not matched to a gene: 5. The CDR3 coding sequence is TGCAGTGCTACCGCAGGGGGCTTCACTGAAGCTTTCTTT. Its translation is CSATAGGFTEAFF.

This clonotype was counted many times. This chain connects TRBV9 to TRBJ2-7; 12 bases are a match to TRBD1. Germline loops: CDR1 SGDLS, CDR2 YYNGEE. The CDR3 loop spans 15 amino acids. Trimming took 4 bases from V and 6 from J; bases not matched to a gene: 8. CDR3 sequence (DNA): TGTGCCAGCAGCTTCAGGGGACAGGGGGCTGGCGAGCAGTACTTC. Translated, it gives CASSFRGQGAGEQYF.

The sample holds many counts of this clonotype. The chain uses TRBV14 and TRBJ2-5; D is ambiguous. V dropped 1 base and J dropped 8 bases, with 11 bases sitting between them. Germline V CDR1 and CDR2: SGHDN, FVKESK. This CDR3 spans 13 amino acids. The chain's CDR3 is CASSQGASGTQYF. The CDR3, as DNA: TGTGCCAGCAGCCAAGGGGCCAGTGGTACCCAGTACTTC.

This clonotype ranks as medium-sized. The chain recombines TRBV12-3 or TRBV12-4 with TRBJ1-5; D gene unclear. The germline V and J ends were trimmed by 4 bases and 5 bases, with 9 bases remaining between them. This CDR3 is built from 13 residues. The DNA for the CDR3 is TGTGCCAGCAGTTCTCTGGACGATCAGCCCCAGCATTTT. This codes for CASSSLDDQPQHF.

This clonotype was picked up many times. This chain connects TRBV27 to TRBJ1-5; unclear D gene. The CDR3 contains 13 residues. V lost 5 bases and J lost 7, with 12 bases in between. The V gene's germline CDR1 is MNHEY and CDR2 SMNVEV (reference sequence). For the CDR3, the DNA is TGTGCCAGCAGTCCGACGTTTATGCAGCCCCAGCATTTT. It encodes CASSPTFMQPQHF.

This clonotype was detected many times. This chain uses TRBV7-2 with TRBJ1-1; D perhaps matches TRBD1 (5 bases). The germline gives CDR1 SGHTA, CDR2 FQGNSA. The length of the CDR3 is 18 residues. The germline V and J ends were trimmed by 3 bases and 2 bases, with 22 bases remaining between them. CDR3 protein: CASSFSLGGEVSNTEAFF. In nucleotides, the CDR3 is TGTGCCAGCAGCTTCTCCCTGGGGGGGGAGGTCTCCAACACTGAAGCTTTCTTT.